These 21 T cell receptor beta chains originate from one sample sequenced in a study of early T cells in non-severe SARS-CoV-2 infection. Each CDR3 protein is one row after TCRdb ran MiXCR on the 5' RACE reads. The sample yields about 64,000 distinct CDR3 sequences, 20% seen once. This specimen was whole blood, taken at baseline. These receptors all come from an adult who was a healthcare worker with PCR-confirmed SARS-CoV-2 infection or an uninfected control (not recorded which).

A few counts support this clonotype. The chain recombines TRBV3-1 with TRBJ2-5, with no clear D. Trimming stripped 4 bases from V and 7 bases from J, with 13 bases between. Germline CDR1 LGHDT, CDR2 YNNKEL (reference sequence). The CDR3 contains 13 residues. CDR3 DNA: TGTGCCAGCAGCCCGTCCCTGGATGGGACCCAGTACTTC. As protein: CASSPSLDGTQYF.

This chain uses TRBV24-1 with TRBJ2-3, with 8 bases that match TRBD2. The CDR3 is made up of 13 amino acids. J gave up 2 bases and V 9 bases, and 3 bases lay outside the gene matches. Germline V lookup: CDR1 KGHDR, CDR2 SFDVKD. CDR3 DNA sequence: TGTGCCACCCAAGCGGGGGACACAGATACGCAGTATTTT. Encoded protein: CATQAGDTDTQYF.

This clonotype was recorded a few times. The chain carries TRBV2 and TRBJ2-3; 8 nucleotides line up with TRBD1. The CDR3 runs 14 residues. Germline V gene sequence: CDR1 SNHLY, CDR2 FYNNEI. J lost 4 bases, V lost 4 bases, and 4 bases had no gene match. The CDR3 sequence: CASSVGQGADTQYF. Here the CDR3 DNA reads TGTGCCAGCAGTGTTGGACAGGGAGCAGATACGCAGTATTTT.

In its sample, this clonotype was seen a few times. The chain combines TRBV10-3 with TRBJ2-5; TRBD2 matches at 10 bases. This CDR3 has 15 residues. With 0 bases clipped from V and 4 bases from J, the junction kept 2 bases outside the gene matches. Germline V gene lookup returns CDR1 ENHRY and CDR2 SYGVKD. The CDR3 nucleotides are TGTGCCATCAGTGAGTCGGCTAGCGGGGGAGAGACCCAGTACTTC. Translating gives CAISESASGGETQYF.

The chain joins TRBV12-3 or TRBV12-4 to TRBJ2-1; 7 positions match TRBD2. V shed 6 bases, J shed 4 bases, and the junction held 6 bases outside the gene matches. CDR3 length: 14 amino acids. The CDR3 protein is CASRRGLPYNEQFF. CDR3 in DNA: TGTGCCAGCAGAAGGGGACTACCTTACAATGAGCAGTTCTTC.

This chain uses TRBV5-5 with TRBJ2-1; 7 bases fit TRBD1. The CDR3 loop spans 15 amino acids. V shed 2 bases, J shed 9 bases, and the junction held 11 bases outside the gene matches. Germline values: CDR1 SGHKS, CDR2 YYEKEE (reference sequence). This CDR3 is CASSFDGTETLEQFF. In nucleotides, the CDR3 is TGTGCCAGCAGCTTCGATGGGACAGAGACCCTTGAGCAGTTCTTC.

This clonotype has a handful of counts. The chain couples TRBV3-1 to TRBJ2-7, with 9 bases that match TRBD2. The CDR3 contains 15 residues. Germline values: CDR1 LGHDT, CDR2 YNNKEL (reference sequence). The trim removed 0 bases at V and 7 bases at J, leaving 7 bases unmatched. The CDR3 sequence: CASSQDPGLAWEQYF. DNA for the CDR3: TGTGCCAGCAGCCAAGACCCGGGACTAGCATGGGAGCAGTACTTC.

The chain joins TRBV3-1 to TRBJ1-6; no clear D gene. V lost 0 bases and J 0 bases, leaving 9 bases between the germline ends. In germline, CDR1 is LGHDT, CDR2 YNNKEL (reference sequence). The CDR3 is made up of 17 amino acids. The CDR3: CASSQDNSGSYNSPLHF. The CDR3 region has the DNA TGTGCCAGCAGCCAAGATAATAGCGGCTCCTATAATTCACCCCTCCACTTT.

In DNA, the CDR3 is TGTGCCAGCAGCTACGACCGAAAGACCCAGTACTTC. Its translation is CASSYDRKTQYF. The rearrangement uses TRBV5-5 and TRBJ2-5; D remains unclear. The CDR3 sequence is 12 residues long. Germline lookup yields CDR1 SGHKS and CDR2 YYEKEE (reference sequence). V dropped 3 bases and J dropped 6 bases, with 9 bases sitting between them.

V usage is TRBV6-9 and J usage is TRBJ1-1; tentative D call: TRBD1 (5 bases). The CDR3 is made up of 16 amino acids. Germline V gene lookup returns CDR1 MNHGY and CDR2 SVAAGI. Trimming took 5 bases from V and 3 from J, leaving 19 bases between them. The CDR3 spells CASSRTATWDDTEAFF. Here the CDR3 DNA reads TGTGCCAGCAGTAGAACAGCGACGTGGGACGACACTGAAGCTTTCTTT.

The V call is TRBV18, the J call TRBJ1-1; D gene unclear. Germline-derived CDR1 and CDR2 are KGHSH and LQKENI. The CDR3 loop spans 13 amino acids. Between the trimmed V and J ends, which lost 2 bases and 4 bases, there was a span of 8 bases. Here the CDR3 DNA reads TGTGCCAGCTCACCAAAGGGTAGCACTGAAGCTTTCTTT. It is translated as CASSPKGSTEAFF.

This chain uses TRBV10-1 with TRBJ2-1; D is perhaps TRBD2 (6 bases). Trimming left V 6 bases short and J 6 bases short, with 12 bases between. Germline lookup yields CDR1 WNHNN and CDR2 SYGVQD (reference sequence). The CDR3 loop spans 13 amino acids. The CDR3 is CASSSKLANEQFF. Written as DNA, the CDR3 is TGCGCCAGCAGCTCCAAACTAGCCAATGAGCAGTTCTTC.

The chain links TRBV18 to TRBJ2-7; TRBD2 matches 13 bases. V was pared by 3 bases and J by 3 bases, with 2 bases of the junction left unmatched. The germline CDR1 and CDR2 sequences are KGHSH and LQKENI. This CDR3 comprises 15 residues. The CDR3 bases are TGTGCCAGCTCACCGGGACTAGCGGGGCACTACGAGCAGTACTTC. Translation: CASSPGLAGHYEQYF.

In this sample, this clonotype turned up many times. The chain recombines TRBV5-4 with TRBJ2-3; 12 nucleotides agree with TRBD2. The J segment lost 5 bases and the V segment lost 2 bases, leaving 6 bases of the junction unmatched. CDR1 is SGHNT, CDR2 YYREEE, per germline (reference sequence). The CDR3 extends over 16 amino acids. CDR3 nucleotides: TGTGCCAGCAGCTTTGGACTAGCGGGGAACCTAGATACGCAGTATTTT. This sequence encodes CASSFGLAGNLDTQYF.

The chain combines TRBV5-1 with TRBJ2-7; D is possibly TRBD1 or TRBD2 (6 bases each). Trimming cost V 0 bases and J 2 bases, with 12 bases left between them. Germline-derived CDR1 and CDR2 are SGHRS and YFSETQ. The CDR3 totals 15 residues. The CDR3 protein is CASSLARGPAYEQYF. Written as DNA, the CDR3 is TGCGCCAGCAGCTTGGCCCGGGGGCCCGCCTACGAGCAGTACTTC.

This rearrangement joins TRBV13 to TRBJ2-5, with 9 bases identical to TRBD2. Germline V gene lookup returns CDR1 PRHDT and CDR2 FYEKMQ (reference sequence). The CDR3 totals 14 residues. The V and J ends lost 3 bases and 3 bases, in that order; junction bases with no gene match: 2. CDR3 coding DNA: TGTGCCAGCAGCTTCGAGCGGGGGGAAGAGACCCAGTACTTC. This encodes CASSFERGEETQYF.

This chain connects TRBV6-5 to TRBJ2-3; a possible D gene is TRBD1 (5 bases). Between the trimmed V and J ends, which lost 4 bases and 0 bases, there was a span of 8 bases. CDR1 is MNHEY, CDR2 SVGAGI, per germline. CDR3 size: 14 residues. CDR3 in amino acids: CASSFRTSTDTQYF. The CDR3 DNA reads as TGTGCCAGCAGTTTTCGGACAAGCACAGATACGCAGTATTTT.

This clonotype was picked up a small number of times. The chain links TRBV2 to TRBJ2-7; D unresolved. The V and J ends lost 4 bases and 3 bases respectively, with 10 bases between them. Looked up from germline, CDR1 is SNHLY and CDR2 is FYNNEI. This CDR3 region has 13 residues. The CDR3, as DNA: TGTGCCAGCAGTGTGGGCAGCCTCTACGAGCAGTACTTC. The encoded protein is CASSVGSLYEQYF.

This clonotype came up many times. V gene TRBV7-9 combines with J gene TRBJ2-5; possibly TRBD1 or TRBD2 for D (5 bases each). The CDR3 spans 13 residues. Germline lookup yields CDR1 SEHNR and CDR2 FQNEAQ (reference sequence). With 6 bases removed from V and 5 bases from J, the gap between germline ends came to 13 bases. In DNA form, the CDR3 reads TGTGCCAGCAGTCCGGGACGGAGGGAGACCCAGTACTTC. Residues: CASSPGRRETQYF.

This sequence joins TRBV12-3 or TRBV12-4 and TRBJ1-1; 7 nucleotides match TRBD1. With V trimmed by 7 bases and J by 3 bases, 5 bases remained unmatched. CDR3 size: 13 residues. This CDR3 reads CASNRDSHTEAFF. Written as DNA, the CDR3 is TGTGCCAGCAACCGGGACAGCCACACTGAAGCTTTCTTT.

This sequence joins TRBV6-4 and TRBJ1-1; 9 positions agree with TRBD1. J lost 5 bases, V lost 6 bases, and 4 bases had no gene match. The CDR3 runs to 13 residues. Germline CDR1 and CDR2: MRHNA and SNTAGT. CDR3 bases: TGTGCCAGCAGGGCGACAGGGGGTACTGAAGCTTTCTTT. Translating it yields CASRATGGTEAFF.